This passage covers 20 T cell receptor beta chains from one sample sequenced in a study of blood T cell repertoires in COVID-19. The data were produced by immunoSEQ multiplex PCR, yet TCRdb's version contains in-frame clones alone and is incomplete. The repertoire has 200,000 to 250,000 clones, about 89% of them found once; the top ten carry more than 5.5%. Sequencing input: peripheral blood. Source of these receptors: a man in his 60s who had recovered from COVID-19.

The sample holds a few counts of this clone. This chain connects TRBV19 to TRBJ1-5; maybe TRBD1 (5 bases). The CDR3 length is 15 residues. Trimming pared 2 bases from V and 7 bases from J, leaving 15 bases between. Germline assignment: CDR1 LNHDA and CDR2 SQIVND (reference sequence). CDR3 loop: CASSISQGLRQPQHF. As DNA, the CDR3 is TGTGCCAGTAGTATAAGCCAGGGTTTGAGGCAGCCCCAGCATTTT.

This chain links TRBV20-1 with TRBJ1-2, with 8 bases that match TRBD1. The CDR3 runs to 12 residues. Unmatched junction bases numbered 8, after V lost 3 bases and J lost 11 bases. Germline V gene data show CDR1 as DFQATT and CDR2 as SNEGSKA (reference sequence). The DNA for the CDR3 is TGCAGTGCTAGTCAACCCGACAGGGGTTACACCTTC. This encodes CSASQPDRGYTF.

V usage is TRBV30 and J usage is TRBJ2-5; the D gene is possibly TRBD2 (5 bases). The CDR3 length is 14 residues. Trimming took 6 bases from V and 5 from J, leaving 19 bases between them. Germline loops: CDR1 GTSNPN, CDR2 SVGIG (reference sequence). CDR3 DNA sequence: TGTGCCTGCGTGCCCTTGGGAGTTGTTGAGACCCAGTACTTC. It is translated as CACVPLGVVETQYF.

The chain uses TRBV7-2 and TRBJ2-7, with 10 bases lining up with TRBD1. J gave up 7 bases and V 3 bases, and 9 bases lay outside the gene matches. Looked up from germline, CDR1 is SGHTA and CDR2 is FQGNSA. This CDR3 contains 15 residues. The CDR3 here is CASSFTGTGEWEQYF. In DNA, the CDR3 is TGTGCCAGCAGCTTCACCGGGACAGGGGAGTGGGAGCAGTACTTC.

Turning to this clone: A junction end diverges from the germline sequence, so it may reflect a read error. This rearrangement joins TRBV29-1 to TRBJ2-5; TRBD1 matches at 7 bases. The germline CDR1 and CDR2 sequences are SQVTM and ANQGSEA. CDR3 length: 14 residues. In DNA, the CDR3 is TGCAGCGTTAAAGACAGGGCGTCGGCGGAGACCCAGTACTTC. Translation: CSVKDRASAETQYF. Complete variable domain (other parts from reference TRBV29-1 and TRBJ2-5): SAVISQKPSRDICQRGTSLTIQCQVDSQVTMMFWYRQQPGQSLTLIATANQGSEATYESGFVIDKFPISRPNLTFSTLTVSNMSPEDSSIYLCSVKDRASAETQYFGPGTRLLVL.

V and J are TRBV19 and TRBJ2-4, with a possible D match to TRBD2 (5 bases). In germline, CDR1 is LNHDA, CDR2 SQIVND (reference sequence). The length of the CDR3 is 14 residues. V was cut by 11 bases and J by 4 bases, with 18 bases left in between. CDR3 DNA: TGTGCCTCCCGGCGGACTGGGCTAAAAAACATTCAGTACTTC. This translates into CASRRTGLKNIQYF.

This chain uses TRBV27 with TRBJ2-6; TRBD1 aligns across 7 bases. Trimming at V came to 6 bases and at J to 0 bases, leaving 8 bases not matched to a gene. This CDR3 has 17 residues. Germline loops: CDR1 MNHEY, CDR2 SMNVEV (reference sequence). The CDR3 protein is CASRGQSSLSGANVLTF. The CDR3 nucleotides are TGTGCCAGCAGGGGACAGTCCTCACTCTCTGGGGCCAACGTCCTGACTTTC.

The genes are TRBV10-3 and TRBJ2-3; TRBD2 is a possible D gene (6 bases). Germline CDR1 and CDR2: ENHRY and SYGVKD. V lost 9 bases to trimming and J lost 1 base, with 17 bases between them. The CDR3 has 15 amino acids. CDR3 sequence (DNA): TGTGCCATTGGACTACCCCTTTCTGGCACAGATACGCAGTATTTT. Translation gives CAIGLPLSGTDTQYF.

CDR3 nucleotides: TGTGCCATCAGTGAGGGGGGACATGGGGCCAACGTCCTGACTTTC. It specifies CAISEGGHGANVLTF. The genes are TRBV10-3 and TRBJ2-6; a possible D gene is TRBD1 (6 bases). Germline-derived CDR1 and CDR2 are ENHRY and SYGVKD. V was pared by 2 bases and J by 3 bases, with 8 bases between. The CDR3 covers 15 residues.

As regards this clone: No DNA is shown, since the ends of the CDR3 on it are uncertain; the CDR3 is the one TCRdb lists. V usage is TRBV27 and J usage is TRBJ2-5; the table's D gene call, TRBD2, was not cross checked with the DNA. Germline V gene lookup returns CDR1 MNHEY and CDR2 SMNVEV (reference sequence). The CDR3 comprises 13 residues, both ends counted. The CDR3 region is CASSSSGFETQYF.

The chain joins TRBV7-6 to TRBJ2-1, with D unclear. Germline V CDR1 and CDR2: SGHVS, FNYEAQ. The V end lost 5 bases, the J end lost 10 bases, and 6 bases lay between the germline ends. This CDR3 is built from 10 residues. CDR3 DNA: TGTGCCAGCAGCACCGGGGAGCAGTTCTTC. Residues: CASSTGEQFF.

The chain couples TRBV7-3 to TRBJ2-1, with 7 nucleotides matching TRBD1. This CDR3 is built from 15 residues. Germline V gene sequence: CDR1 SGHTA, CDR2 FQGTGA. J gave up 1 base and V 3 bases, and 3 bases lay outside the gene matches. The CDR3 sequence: CASSFSGQSYNEQFF. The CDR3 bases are TGTGCCAGCAGCTTCTCGGGACAGTCCTACAATGAGCAGTTCTTC.

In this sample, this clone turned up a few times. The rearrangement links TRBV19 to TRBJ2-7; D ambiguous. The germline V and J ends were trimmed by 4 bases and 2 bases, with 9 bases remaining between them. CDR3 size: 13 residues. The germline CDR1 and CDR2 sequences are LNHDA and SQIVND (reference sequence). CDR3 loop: CASSTTYTYEQYF. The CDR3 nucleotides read TGTGCCAGTAGTACCACATATACCTACGAGCAGTACTTC.

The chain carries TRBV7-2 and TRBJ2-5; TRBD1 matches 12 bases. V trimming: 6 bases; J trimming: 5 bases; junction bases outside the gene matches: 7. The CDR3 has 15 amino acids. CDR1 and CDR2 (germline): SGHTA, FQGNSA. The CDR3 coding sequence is TGTGCCAGCAGTCGGGACAGGGGGCTAGGGGAGACCCAGTACTTC. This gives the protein CASSRDRGLGETQYF. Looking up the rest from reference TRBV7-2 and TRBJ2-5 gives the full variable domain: GAGVSQSPSNKVTEKGKDVELRCDPISGHTALYWYRQSLGQGLEFLIYFQGNSAPDKSGLPSDRFSAERTGGSVSTLTIQRTQQEDSAVYLCASSRDRGLGETQYFGPGTRLLVL.

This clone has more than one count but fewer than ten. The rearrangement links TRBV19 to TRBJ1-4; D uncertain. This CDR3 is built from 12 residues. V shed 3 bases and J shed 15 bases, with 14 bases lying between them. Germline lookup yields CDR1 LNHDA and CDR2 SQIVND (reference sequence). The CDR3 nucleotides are TGTGCCAGTAGTATGGAACTAAGGATTTTGTTTTTT. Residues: CASSMELRILFF.

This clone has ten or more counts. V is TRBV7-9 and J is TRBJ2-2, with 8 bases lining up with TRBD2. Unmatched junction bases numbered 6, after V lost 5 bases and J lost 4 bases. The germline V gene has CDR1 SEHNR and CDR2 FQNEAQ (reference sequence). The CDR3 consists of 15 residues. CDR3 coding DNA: TGTGCCAGCAGCCGTCGCCGGGGGGGCACCGGGGAGCTGTTTTTT. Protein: CASSRRRGGTGELFF.

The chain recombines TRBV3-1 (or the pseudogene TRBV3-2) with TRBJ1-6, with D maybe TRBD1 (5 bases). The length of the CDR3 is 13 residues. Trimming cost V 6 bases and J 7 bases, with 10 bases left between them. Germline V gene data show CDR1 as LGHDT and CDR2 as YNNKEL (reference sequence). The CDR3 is CASSTDSNSPLHF. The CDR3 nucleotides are TGTGCCAGCAGTACTGACAGCAATTCACCCCTCCACTTT.

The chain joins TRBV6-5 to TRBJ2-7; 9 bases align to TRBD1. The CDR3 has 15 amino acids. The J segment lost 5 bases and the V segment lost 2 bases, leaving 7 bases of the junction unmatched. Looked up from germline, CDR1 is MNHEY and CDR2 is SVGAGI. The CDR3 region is CASSYRGQGANEQYF. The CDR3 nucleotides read TGTGCCAGCAGTTACAGGGGACAGGGCGCCAACGAGCAGTACTTC.

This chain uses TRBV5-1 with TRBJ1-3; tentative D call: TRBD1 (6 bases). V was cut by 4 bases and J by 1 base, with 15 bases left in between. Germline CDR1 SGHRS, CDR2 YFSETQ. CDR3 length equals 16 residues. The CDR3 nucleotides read TGCGCCAGCAGCCTTCTGGGACAAACGTCTGGAAACACCATATATTTT. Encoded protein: CASSLLGQTSGNTIYF. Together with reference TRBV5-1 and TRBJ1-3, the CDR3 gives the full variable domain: KAGVTQTPRYLIKTRGQQVTLSCSPISGHRSVSWYQQTPGQGLQFLFEYFSETQRNKGNFPGRFSGRQFSNSRSEMNVSTLELGDSALYLCASSLLGQTSGNTIYFGEGSWLTVV.

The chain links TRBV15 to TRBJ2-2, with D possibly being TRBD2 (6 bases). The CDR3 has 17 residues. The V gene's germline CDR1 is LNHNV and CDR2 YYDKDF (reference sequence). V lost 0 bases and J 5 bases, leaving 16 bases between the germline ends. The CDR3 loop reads CATSRDRGTPGTGELFF. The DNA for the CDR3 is TGTGCCACCAGCAGAGATCGTGGGACTCCGGGGACCGGGGAGCTGTTTTTT. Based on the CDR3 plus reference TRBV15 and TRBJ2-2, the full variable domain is DAMVIQNPRYQVTQFGKPVTLSCSQTLNHNVMYWYQQKSSQAPKLLFHYYDKDFNNEADTPDNFQSRRPNTSFCFLDIRSPGLGDTAMYLCATSRDRGTPGTGELFFGEGSRLTVL.